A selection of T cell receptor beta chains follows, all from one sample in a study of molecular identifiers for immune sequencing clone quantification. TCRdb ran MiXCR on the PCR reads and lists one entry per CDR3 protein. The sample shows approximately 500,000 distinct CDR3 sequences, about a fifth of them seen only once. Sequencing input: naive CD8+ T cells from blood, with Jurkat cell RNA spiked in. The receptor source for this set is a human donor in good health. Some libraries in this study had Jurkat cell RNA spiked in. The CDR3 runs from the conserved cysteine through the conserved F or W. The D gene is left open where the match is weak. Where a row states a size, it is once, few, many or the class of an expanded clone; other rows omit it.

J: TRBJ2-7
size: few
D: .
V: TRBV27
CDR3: CASSFNSGSPTYQYF
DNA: TGTGCCAGCAGTTTCAATAGCGGATCCCCCACCTACCAGTACTTC

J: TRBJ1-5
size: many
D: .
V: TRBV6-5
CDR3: CASTRNRGNQPQHF
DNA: TGTGCCAGCACCCGCAACAGGGGCAATCAGCCCCAGCATTTT

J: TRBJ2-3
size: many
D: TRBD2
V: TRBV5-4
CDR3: CASSSISGGTDTQYF
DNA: TGTGCCAGCAGTTCTATTAGCGGGGGCACAGATACGCAGTATTTT

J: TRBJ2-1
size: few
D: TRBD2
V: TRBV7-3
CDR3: CASSSSGRTSYNEQFF
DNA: TGTGCCAGCAGCTCTAGCGGGAGAACCTCCTACAATGAGCAGTTCTTC

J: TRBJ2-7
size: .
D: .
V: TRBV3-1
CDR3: CASSQDVDTPEQYF
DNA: TGTGCCAGCAGCCAAGATGTGGACACCCCCGAGCAGTACTTC

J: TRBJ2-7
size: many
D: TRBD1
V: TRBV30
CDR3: CAWSGRGRHYEQYF
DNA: TGTGCCTGGAGTGGTAGGGGGCGACACTACGAGCAGTACTTC

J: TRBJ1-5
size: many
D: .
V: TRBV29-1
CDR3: CSVEKGLVTQPQHF
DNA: TGCAGCGTTGAAAAGGGGCTCGTAACCCAGCCCCAGCATTTT

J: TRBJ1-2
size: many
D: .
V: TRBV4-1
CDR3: CASSQTTTAGYGYTF
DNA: TGCGCCAGCAGTCAAACAACTACAGCGGGATATGGCTACACCTTC

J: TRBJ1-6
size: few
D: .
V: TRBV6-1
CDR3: CASRTANSPLHF
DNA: TGTGCCAGCAGAACAGCTAATTCACCCCTCCACTTT

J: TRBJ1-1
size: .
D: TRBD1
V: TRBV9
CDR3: CASSGGQVWAEAFF
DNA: TGTGCCAGCAGCGGCGGACAGGTCTGGGCTGAAGCTTTCTTT

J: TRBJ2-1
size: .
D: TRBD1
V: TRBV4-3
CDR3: CASSQGTGPSSYNEQFF
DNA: TGCGCCAGCAGCCAGGGGACAGGACCAAGCTCCTACAATGAGCAGTTCTTC

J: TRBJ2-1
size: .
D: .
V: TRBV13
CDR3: CASSEEWGEQFF
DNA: TGTGCCAGCAGCGAAGAGTGGGGTGAGCAGTTCTTC

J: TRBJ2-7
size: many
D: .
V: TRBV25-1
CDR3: CASSEKPHSYEQYF
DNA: TGTGCCAGCAGTGAGAAGCCCCACTCCTACGAGCAGTACTTC

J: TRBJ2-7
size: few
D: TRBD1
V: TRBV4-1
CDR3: CASSQDLGQGPYEQYF
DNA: TGCGCCAGCAGCCAAGATCTGGGACAGGGGCCCTACGAGCAGTACTTC

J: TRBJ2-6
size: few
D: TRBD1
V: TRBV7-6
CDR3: CASSSGQASGANVLTF
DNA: TGTGCCAGCAGCTCGGGACAGGCGTCTGGGGCCAACGTCCTGACTTTC

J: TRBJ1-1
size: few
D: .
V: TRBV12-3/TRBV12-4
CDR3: CASSPVWGGTEAFF
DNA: TGTGCCAGCAGTCCCGTGTGGGGGGGCACTGAAGCTTTCTTT

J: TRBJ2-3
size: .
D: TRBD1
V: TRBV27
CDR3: CASSPTGPGQGSWNTQYF
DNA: TGTGCCAGCAGCCCAACGGGACCGGGACAGGGTAGCTGGAATACGCAGTATTTT

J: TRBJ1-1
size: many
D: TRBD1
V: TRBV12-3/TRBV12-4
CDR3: CASTYRGITEAFF
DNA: TGTGCCAGCACCTACAGGGGGATAACTGAAGCTTTCTTT

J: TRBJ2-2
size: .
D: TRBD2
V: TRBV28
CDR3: CASSPPSPGLAGVGGELFF
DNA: TGTGCCAGCAGTCCTCCGTCCCCGGGACTAGCGGGAGTGGGCGGGGAGCTGTTTTTT

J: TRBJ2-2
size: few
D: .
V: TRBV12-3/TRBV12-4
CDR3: CASTQGSGPGELFF
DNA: TGTGCCAGCACCCAGGGCAGTGGCCCCGGGGAGCTGTTTTTT

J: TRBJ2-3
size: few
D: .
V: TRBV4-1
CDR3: CASSYLDARSTDTQYF
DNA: TGCGCCAGCAGCTACCTCGATGCTAGGTCCACAGATACGCAGTATTTT

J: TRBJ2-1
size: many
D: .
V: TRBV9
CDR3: CASSVASGGNEQFF
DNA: TGTGCCAGCAGCGTAGCGTCCGGAGGGAATGAGCAGTTCTTC

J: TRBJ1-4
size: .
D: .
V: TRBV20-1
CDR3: CSARLLRDAMEKLFF
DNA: TGCAGTGCTAGATTACTCCGGGACGCTATGGAAAAACTGTTTTTT

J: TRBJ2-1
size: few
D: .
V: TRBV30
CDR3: CAWEAGAQNEQFF
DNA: TGTGCCTGGGAGGCGGGGGCCCAAAATGAGCAGTTCTTC

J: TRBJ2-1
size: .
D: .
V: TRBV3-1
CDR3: CASSQRGTPEYNEQFF
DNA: TGTGCCAGCAGCCAAAGAGGGACACCAGAATACAATGAGCAGTTCTTC

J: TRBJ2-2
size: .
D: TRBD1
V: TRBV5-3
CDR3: CAGSLGQGAAGELFF
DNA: TGTGCCGGCAGCTTGGGACAGGGGGCGGCCGGGGAGCTGTTTTTT

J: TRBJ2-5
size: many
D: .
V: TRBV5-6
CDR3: CASSLDSSAQETQYF
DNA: TGTGCCAGCAGCTTGGATTCTAGCGCCCAAGAGACCCAGTACTTC

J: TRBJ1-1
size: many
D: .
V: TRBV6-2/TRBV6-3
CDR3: CASSPTLIGTEAFF
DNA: TGTGCCAGCAGCCCGACTTTAATCGGCACTGAAGCTTTCTTT

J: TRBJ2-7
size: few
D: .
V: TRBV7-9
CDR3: CASSPFGREGTYEQYF
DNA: TGTGCCAGCAGCCCCTTCGGTAGAGAGGGGACCTACGAGCAGTACTTC

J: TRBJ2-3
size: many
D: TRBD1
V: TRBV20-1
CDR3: CSARDIPGQSTDTQYF
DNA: TGCAGTGCTAGAGACATCCCGGGACAGAGCACAGATACGCAGTATTTT

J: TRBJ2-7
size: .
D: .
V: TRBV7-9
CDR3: CASRGRGPYEQYF
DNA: TGTGCCAGCAGGGGTCGGGGCCCCTACGAGCAGTACTTC

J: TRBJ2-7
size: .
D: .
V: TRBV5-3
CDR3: CASSSDPTGLSAYEQYF
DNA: TGTGCCAGCAGCTCTGACCCGACGGGACTGTCCGCCTACGAGCAGTACTTC

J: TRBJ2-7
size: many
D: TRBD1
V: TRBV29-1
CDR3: CSVGLGTGGYEQYF
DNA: TGCAGCGTGGGACTTGGGACAGGGGGCTACGAGCAGTACTTC

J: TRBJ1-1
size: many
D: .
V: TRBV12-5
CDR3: CASGIGTEAFF
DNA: TGTGCTAGTGGGATCGGTACTGAAGCTTTCTTT

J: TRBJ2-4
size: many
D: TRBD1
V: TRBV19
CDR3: CASSILGTGGNIQYF
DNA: TGTGCCAGTAGTATATTAGGGACAGGGGGAAACATTCAGTACTTC

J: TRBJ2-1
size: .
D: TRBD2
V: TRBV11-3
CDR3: CASSSSGSEQFF
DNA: TGTGCCAGCAGCTCGAGCGGGAGTGAGCAGTTCTTC

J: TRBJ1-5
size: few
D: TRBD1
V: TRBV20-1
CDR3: CSAKDRDRPNQPQHF
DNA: TGCAGTGCTAAGGACAGGGATCGGCCCAATCAGCCCCAGCATTTT

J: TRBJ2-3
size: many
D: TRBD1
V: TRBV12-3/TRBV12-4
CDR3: CASSPPDRGMDTQYF
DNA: TGTGCCAGCAGCCCTCCGGACAGGGGGATGGATACGCAGTATTTT

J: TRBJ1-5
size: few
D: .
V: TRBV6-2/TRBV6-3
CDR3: CASSYSADRDIYSNQPQHF
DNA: TGTGCCAGCAGTTACTCAGCGGACAGAGACATCTATAGCAATCAGCCCCAGCATTTT

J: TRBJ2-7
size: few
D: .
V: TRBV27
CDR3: CASRMRGGSYEQYF
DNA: TGTGCCAGTAGGATGAGGGGCGGGTCCTACGAGCAGTACTTC

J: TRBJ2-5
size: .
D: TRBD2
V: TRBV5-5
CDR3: CASSLELAGDYQETQYF
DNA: TGTGCCAGCAGCTTGGAACTAGCGGGGGATTACCAAGAGACCCAGTACTTC

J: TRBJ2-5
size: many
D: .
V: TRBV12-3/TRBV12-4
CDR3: CASSSAADQETQYF
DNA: TGTGCCAGCAGTTCTGCGGCTGATCAAGAGACCCAGTACTTC

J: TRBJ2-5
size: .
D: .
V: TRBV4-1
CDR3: CASSQAGLAETQHF
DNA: TGCGCCAGCAGCCAAGCGGGCCTCGCAGAGACCCAGCACTTC

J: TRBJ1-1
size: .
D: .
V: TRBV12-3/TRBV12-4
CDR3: CANPREPMNTEAFF
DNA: TGTGCCAACCCGCGCGAGCCGATGAACACTGAAGCTTTCTTT

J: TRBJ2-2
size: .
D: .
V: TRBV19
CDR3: CASSMTGAGTGEQFF
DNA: TGTGCCAGTAGTATGACTGGAGCGGGCACCGGGGAGCAGTTTTTT